There are many counts of the clone carrying this T cell receptor (beta chain). This sample's time point: technical triplicate 2. Using its own MiXCR run on the 5' RACE reads, TCRdb lists one record per CDR3 protein. The table lists about 59,000 distinct CDR3 sequences, nearly 25% of them singletons. Germline V gene lookup returns CDR1 SQVTM and CDR2 ANQGSEA. The CDR3 is 16 amino acids. Germline trimming cut 7 bases from V and 5 bases from J; bases unmatched to any gene: 14. This specimen comes from a study of neurological immune-mediated disorders. Source material: PBMCs. The rearrangement uses TRBV29-1 and TRBJ2-2; the match to TRBD2 covers 9 bases. This clonotype originated in a man aged 60-69 years with HTLV-1-associated myelopathy (HAM/TSP). As DNA, the CDR3 is TGCAGCGCCGGCCAGCGGGAGGTCCCTAGAACCGGGGAGCTGTTTTTT. Its translation: CSAGQREVPRTGELFF.